A selection of T cell receptor beta chains follows, all from one sample in a study of blood T cell repertoires in COVID-19. TCRdb keeps only in-frame clones here, not all; method: immunoSEQ multiplex PCR. The table includes about 45,000 clones, approximately 83% detected once. Material for sequencing was peripheral blood. Receptor source: an elderly man in a cohort sampled during active COVID-19. Each CDR3 is given with its conserved first and last residue. A D gene is named only where the DNA matches it firmly. Clone size is not always given. Where it is, it says once, few, many or a class for expanded clones.

V,J,D,size,CDR3,DNA
TRBV28,TRBJ1-2,TRBD1,.,CASSGQGYGYTF,TGTGCCAGCTCGGGACAGGGGTATGGCTACACCTTC
TRBV6-6,TRBJ2-2,.,.,CASRPSDTNTGELFF,TGTGCCAGCAGACCTTCAGACACGAACACCGGGGAGCTGTTTTTT
TRBV24-1,TRBJ2-5,.,.,CATSDLGGGVETQYF,TGTGCCACCAGTGATTTGGGTGGAGGGGTGGAGACCCAGTACTTC
TRBV10-3,TRBJ2-3,TRBD2,.,CATTSGRPDTQYF,TGTGCCACTACTAGCGGGAGGCCAGATACGCAGTATTTT
TRBV4-2,TRBJ2-5,TRBD2,.,CASSQAGGPWETQYF,TGTGCCAGCAGCCAGGCGGGGGGGCCGTGGGAGACCCAGTACTTC
TRBV30,TRBJ1-5,.,.,CAWSGGSNSNQPQHF,TGTGCCTGGAGTGGGGGCAGTAATAGCAATCAGCCCCAGCATTTT
TRBV27,TRBJ2-5,.,.,CASSLSGRGPPQETQYF,TGTGCCAGCAGTTTATCAGGCAGGGGACCCCCACAAGAGACCCAGTACTTC
TRBV7-2,TRBJ2-3,TRBD2,.,CASSLVGGRSTDTQYF,TGTGCCAGCAGCTTAGTCGGCGGGAGGTCCACAGATACGCAGTATTTT
TRBV7-9,TRBJ1-3,.,.,CASSLDTGNTIYF,TGTGCCAGCAGCTTAGATACAGGGAACACCATATATTTT
TRBV14,TRBJ1-2,.,.,CASSQDLIISAYGYTF,TGTGCCAGCAGCCAAGATCTAATCATATCCGCCTATGGCTACACCTTC
TRBV6-5,TRBJ2-7,TRBD1,.,CASWGQSNYEQYF,TGTGCCAGCTGGGGACAGTCCAACTACGAGCAGTACTTC
TRBV7-9,TRBJ1-1,.,few,CASSGLGRNTEAFF,TGTGCCAGCAGCGGACTGGGTCGGAACACTGAAGCTTTCTTT
TRBV27,TRBJ2-3,TRBD2,.,CASSWGLAGGPGTQYF,TGTGCCAGCAGTTGGGGACTAGCGGGAGGGCCAGGTACGCAGTATTTT
TRBV4-1,TRBJ2-1,.,.,CASSQVRLVFYNEQFF,TGCGCCAGCAGCCAAGTACGGCTAGTCTTTTACAATGAGCAGTTCTTC
TRBV6-2/TRBV6-3,TRBJ2-7,.,.,CASSSAAAAYEQYF,TGTGCCAGCAGTTCAGCAGCGGCGGCCTACGAGCAGTACTTC
TRBV5-4,TRBJ1-5,TRBD1,.,CASSADRGKPQHF,TGTGCCAGCAGCGCGGACAGGGGGAAGCCCCAGCATTTT
TRBV9,TRBJ2-3,.,.,CASSSEGGVKEDTQYF,TGTGCCAGCAGCTCAGAGGGCGGGGTGAAGGAAGATACGCAGTATTTT
TRBV3-1/TRBV3-2,TRBJ2-5,TRBD2,.,CASSHRRGDGETQYF,TGTGCCAGCAGCCACCGGCGGGGGGATGGGGAGACCCAGTACTTC
TRBV10-3,TRBJ2-2,TRBD2,.,CASGGRTGELFF,TGTGCCAGCGGGGGGCGCACCGGGGAGCTGTTTTTT
TRBV10-1,TRBJ2-3,TRBD1,.,CASSELQGATDTQYF,TGCGCCAGCAGTGAGTTGCAGGGGGCAACAGATACGCAGTATTTT
TRBV7-2,TRBJ2-3,.,.,CASSYTSTDTQYF,TGTGCCAGCAGTTATACTAGCACAGATACGCAGTATTTT
TRBV18,TRBJ2-7,TRBD2,once,CASSPPASGSHRSYEQYF,TGTGCCAGCTCACCACCCGCTAGCGGGAGTCACCGTTCCTACGAGCAGTACTTC
TRBV5-5,TRBJ2-5,TRBD2,.,CASSSRLAGGRGETQYF,TGTGCCAGCAGCTCCCGACTAGCGGGAGGAAGGGGGGAGACCCAGTACTTC
TRBV6-1,TRBJ2-1,.,.,CASSETSYNEQFF,TGTGCCAGCAGTGAGACTAGTTACAATGAGCAGTTCTTC
TRBV10-3,TRBJ2-1,TRBD1,once,CAITSVTGALNEQFF,TGTGCCATCACCTCAGTCACAGGGGCCCTCAATGAGCAGTTCTTC
TRBV6-5,TRBJ1-5,.,.,CASSSEGGNQPQHF,TGTGCCAGCAGCAGTGAGGGGGGCAATCAGCCCCAGCATTTT
TRBV29-1,TRBJ2-3,.,.,CSVVLPGSTDTQYF,TGCAGCGTTGTTCTTCCCGGTAGCACAGATACGCAGTATTTT
TRBV6-5,TRBJ2-1,TRBD2,few,CASAGTSGSHEQFF,TGTGCCAGCGCCGGGACTAGCGGGAGTCATGAGCAGTTCTTC
TRBV12-5,TRBJ2-7,TRBD2,medium-sized,CASGLGERREGLSYEQYF,TGTGCTAGTGGTTTGGGGGAGCGGCGGGAGGGCCTCTCCTACGAGCAGTACTTC
TRBV9,TRBJ1-2,.,.,CASSVTWQDYGYTF,TGTGCCAGCAGCGTGACGTGGCAGGACTATGGCTACACCTTC
TRBV7-6,TRBJ1-2,TRBD1,.,CASSLQTGVGYGYTF,TGTGCCAGCAGCCTTCAGACAGGGGTGGGATATGGCTACACCTTC
TRBV18,TRBJ2-3,.,.,CASSPQGTSTDTQYF,TGTGCCAGCTCACCACAGGGGACTAGCACAGATACGCAGTATTTT
TRBV27,TRBJ2-1,TRBD2,.,CASTGAGDFYNEQFF,TGTGCCAGCACCGGGGCGGGGGATTTCTACAATGAGCAGTTCTTC
TRBV29-1,TRBJ1-1,.,.,CSVRDTEAFF,TGCAGCGTTAGAGACACTGAAGCTTTCTTT
TRBV5-1,TRBJ1-6,.,few,CASSWGVILNSPLHF,TGCGCCAGCAGCTGGGGCGTGATCTTGAATTCACCCCTCCACTTT
TRBV6-2/TRBV6-3,TRBJ2-7,TRBD1,.,CASSSGTGFYEQYF,TGTGCCAGCAGTTCGGGGACAGGGTTCTACGAGCAGTACTTC
TRBV28,TRBJ1-2,.,.,CAITGGYGYTF,TGTGCCATCACAGGCGGCTATGGCTACACCTTC
TRBV24-1,TRBJ2-2,TRBD1,.,CATSDFGQGIDGELFF,TGTGCCACCAGTGATTTCGGACAGGGAATCGACGGGGAGCTGTTTTTT
TRBV5-6,TRBJ1-1,.,.,CASSPSGFFNTEAFF,TGTGCCAGCAGCCCGAGCGGATTTTTTAACACTGAAGCTTTCTTT
TRBV2,TRBJ2-3,.,.,CASCIGITDTQYF,TGTGCCAGCTGTATCGGGATCACAGATACGCAGTATTTT
TRBV2,TRBJ1-6,.,.,CASRRQTLHF,TGTGCCAGCAGGAGACAGACACTCCACTTT
TRBV29-1,TRBJ2-7,.,.,CSVGTLGYEQYF,TGCAGCGTGGGGACACTAGGCTACGAGCAGTACTTC
TRBV24-1,TRBJ2-4,.,.,CATSDPRGMKNIQYF,TGTGCCACCAGTGATCCAAGGGGCATGAAAAACATTCAGTACTTC
TRBV28,TRBJ2-7,.,.,CASSPFSSSYEQYF,TGTGCCAGCAGTCCCTTCTCGAGCTCCTACGAGCAGTACTTC
TRBV19,TRBJ1-2,TRBD1,.,CASRPGQGAYGYTF,TGTGCCAGTAGGCCGGGACAGGGGGCCTATGGCTACACCTTC
TRBV9,TRBJ2-1,TRBD2,.,CASSRTSGNNEQFF,TGTGCCAGCAGCCGCACTAGCGGGAACAATGAGCAGTTCTTC
TRBV19,TRBJ2-7,.,.,CASSTQWGHEQYF,TGTGCCAGTAGTACACAGTGGGGCCACGAGCAGTACTTC
TRBV5-1,TRBJ2-7,TRBD1,.,CASSHTTGSLYEQYF,TGCGCCAGCAGCCACACGACAGGGTCCCTCTACGAGCAGTACTTC
TRBV5-1,TRBJ2-3,TRBD2,.,CASSLMGAAGVTDTQYF,TGCGCCAGCAGCCTCATGGGAGCAGCGGGGGTTACCGATACGCAGTATTTT
TRBV30,TRBJ2-2,TRBD1,.,CAWSVQGDSTGELFF,TGTGCCTGGAGTGTACAGGGGGACAGCACCGGGGAGCTGTTTTTT
TRBV3-1/TRBV3-2,TRBJ2-3,.,.,CASSQISEGGGTQYF,TGTGCCAGCAGCCAAATTTCGGAGGGGGGGGGTACGCAGTATTTT
TRBV11-2,TRBJ2-7,TRBD2,.,CASSLVSSSGSHSYEQYF,TGTGCCAGCAGCTTAGTATCGTCTAGCGGGAGCCACTCCTACGAGCAGTACTTC
TRBV29-1,TRBJ1-1,.,.,CSVKRHTANTEAFF,TGCAGCGTTAAAAGACATACAGCAAACACTGAAGCTTTCTTT